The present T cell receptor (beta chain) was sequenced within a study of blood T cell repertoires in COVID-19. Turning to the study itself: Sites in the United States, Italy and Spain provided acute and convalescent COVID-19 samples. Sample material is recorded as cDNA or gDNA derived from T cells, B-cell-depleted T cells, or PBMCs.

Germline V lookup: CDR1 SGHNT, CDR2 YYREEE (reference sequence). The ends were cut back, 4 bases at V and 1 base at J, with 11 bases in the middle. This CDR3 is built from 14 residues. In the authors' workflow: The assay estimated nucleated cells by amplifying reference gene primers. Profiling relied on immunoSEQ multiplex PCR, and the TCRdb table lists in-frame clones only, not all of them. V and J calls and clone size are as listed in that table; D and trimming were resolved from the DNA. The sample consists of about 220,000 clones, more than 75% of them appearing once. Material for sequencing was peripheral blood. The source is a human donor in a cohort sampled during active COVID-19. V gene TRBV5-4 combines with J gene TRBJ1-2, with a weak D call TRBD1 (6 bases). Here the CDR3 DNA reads TGTGCCAGCAGCGGGGGACAACTTAACTATGGCTACACCTTC. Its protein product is CASSGGQLNYGYTF.